This T cell receptor beta chain was recorded in a study of blood T cell repertoires in COVID-19. Method: immunoSEQ multiplex PCR; TCRdb's copy keeps in-frame clones and lacks some. This sample has about 250,000 clones, with 85% found just once. Germline loops: CDR1 LGHNA, CDR2 YSLEER. Trimming shortened V by 2 bases and J by 13 bases, and 20 bases separated the two germline ends. The CDR3 contains 15 residues. This rearrangement joins TRBV4-3 to TRBJ2-2; weak D call: TRBD2 (6 bases). The sequenced sample consisted of peripheral blood. The clonotype comes from a man aged 45 to 65 with COVID-19, enrolled during active disease. CDR3 sequence: CASSQNLRRETGLFF. The DNA of the CDR3 is TGCGCCAGCAGCCAAAATCTTAGGAGGGAGACGGGGCTGTTTTTT.